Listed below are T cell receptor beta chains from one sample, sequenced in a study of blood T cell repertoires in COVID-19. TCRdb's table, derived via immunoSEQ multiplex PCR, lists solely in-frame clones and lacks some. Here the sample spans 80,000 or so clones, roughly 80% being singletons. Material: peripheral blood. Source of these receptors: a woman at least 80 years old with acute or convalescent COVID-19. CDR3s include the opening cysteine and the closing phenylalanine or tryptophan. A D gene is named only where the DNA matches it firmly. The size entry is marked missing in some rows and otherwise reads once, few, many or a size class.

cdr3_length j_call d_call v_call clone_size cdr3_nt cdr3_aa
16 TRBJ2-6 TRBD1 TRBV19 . TGTGCCAGTTGCGACAGGGGAAGCTCTGGGGCCAACGTCCTGACTTTC CASCDRGSSGANVLTF
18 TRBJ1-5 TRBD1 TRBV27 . TGTGCCAGCAGTTTATCCTGGACAGGGGGCTTCCGCAATCAGCCCCAGCATTTT CASSLSWTGGFRNQPQHF
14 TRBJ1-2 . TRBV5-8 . TGTGCCAGCGGGCGGCGGGAGGGGCACTATGGCTACACCTTC CASGRREGHYGYTF
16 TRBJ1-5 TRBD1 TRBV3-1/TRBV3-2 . TGTGCCAGCAGCCAAGGACAGGGGATAACTAATCAGCCCCAGCATTTT CASSQGQGITNQPQHF
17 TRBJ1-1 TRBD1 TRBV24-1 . TGTGCCACCAGTCCCGAAGCGGGACAGGGGGCGGGCACTGAAGCTTTCTTT CATSPEAGQGAGTEAFF
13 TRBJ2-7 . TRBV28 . TGTGCCAGCGGGGGGGCATCGCACTACGAGCAGTACTTC CASGGASHYEQYF
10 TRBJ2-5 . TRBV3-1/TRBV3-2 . TGTGCCAGCAGCCAGTTGGAGCAGCACTTC CASSQLEQHF
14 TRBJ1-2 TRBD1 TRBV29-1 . TGCAGCGTTACCCACGAAGACAGGGATTATGGCTACACCTTC CSVTHEDRDYGYTF
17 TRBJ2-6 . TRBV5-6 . TGTGCCAGCAGCAGCGAGGTTTCTTACTCTGGGGCCAACGTCCTGACTTTC CASSSEVSYSGANVLTF
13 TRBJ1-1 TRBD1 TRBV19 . TGTGCCAGTAGCCGCCGCAGGGGGGATCAAGCTTTCTTT CASSRRRGDQAFF
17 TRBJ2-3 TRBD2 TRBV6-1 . TGTGCCAGCAGTGATGGGGGAGGGCGGGGGGTCACAGATACGCAGTATTTT CASSDGGGRGVTDTQYF
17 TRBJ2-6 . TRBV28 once TGTGCCAGCAGTTTTAGAACAGGTCGAGTTGGGGCCAACGTCCTGACTTTC CASSFRTGRVGANVLTF
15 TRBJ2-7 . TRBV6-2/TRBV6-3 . TGTGCCAGCAGTTACTTAGGACTGGGGACCTACGAGCAGTACTTC CASSYLGLGTYEQYF
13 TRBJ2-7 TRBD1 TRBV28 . TGTGCCAGCAGACCAGGGGGCGGCTACGAGCAGTACTTC CASRPGGGYEQYF
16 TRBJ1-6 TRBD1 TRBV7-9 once TGTGCCAGCAGCCCCTCGTCCGGGACAGATACTTCACCCCTCCACTTT CASSPSSGTDTSPLHF
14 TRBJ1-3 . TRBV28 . TGTGCCAGCAGTCCCGCAGGGTCTGGAAACACCATATATTTT CASSPAGSGNTIYF
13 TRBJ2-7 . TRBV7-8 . TGTGCCAGCAGCCGTGGACTTTCCTACGAGCAGTACTTC CASSRGLSYEQYF
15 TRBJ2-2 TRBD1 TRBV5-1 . TGCGCCAGCAGCCGACAGGGGTTGAACACCGGGGAGCTGTTTTTT CASSRQGLNTGELFF
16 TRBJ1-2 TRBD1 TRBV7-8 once TGTGCCAGCAGCCCCTATCTTAAACAGGGGGCGAAGGGCTACACCTTC CASSPYLKQGAKGYTF
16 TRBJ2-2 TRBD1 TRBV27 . TGTGCCAGCAGTTTCCCGGACAGGGGGCTTATCGGGGAGCTGTTTTTT CASSFPDRGLIGELFF
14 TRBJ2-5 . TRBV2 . TGTGCCAGCAGGGTTCTAGCGATCCAAGAGACCCAGTACTTC CASRVLAIQETQYF